This T cell receptor (beta chain) was observed in a study of early T cells in non-severe SARS-CoV-2 infection. Background on the study: Unsorted whole-blood RNA was sequenced in bulk, leaving chains unpaired.

Molecules of cDNA were individually given unique molecular identifiers that were attached to them. Via MiXCR, TCRdb re-called the 5' RACE reads, giving one row per CDR3 protein. In the table there are 20,000 or so distinct CDR3 sequences, around 5% of which are singletons. There are many counts of this clonotype. The target antigen is unknown. Broader study findings: VDJdb matching favored anti-spike CD8 responses, missing private and CD4 specificities.

CDR1 is MNHEY and CDR2 is SVGAGI in the germline V gene. The trim removed 6 bases at V and 3 bases at J, leaving 9 bases unmatched. This CDR3 has 15 amino acids. This sequence originates from an adult who was a healthcare worker with PCR-confirmed SARS-CoV-2 infection or an uninfected control (not recorded which). This specimen consisted of whole blood, obtained at baseline. V and J are TRBV6-5 and TRBJ2-3, with 7 bases aligning to TRBD1. Written as DNA, the CDR3 is TGTGCCAGCAGCCGACGAGGGGGCGCGACAGATACGCAGTATTTT. Its protein is CASSRRGGATDTQYF.